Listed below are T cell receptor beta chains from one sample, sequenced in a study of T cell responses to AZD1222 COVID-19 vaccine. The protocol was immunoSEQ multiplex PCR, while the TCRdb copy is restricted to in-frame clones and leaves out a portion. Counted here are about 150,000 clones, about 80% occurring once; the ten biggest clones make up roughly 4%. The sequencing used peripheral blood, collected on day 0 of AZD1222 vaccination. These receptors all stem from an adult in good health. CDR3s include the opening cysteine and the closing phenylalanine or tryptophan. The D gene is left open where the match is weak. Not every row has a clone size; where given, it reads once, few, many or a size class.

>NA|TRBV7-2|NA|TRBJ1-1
CASSPRGGTNTEAFF
TGTGCCAGCAGCCCCCGTGGAGGGACGAACACTGAAGCTTTCTTT
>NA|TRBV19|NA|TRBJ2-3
CASHVGSGSTDTQYF
TGTGCCAGTCATGTGGGTTCGGGTAGCACAGATACGCAGTATTTT
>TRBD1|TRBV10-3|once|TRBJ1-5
CAISELQGDNQPQHF
TGTGCCATCAGTGAACTCCAGGGGGATAATCAGCCCCAGCATTTT
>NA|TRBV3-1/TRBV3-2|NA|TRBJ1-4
CASSQDRYSYEKLFF
TGTGCCAGCAGCCAAGATAGGTACAGTTACGAAAAACTGTTTTTT
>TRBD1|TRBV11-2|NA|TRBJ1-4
CASSFLQGAANEKLFF
TGTGCCAGCAGCTTCCTACAGGGGGCCGCTAATGAAAAACTGTTTTTT
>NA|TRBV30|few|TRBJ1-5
CAWLESGYGTANQPQHF
TGTGCCTGGCTCGAATCTGGTTACGGCACCGCTAATCAGCCCCAGCATTTT
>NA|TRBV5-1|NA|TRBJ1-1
CASSSEPSNTEAFF
TGCGCCAGCAGCTCGGAGCCCTCGAACACTGAAGCTTTCTTT
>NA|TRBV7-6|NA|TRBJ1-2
CASSLEEGGGYGYTF
TGTGCCAGCAGCTTAGAAGAAGGGGGGGGCTATGGCTACACCTTC
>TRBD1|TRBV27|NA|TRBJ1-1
CASSSTKPIAGGTEAFF
TGTGCCAGCAGTTCGACCAAACCTATAGCAGGGGGCACTGAAGCTTTCTTT
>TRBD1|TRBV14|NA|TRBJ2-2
CASSLQTGRTGELFF
TGTGCCAGCAGCCTCCAGACAGGGCGCACCGGGGAGCTGTTTTTT
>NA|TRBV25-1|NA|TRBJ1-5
CASSPRGQYSNQPQHF
TGTGCCAGCAGTCCTAGAGGACAGTATAGCAATCAGCCCCAGCATTTT
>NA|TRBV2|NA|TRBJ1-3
CASRRELSSGNTIYF
TGTGCCAGCAGAAGAGAACTGAGCTCTGGAAACACCATATATTTT
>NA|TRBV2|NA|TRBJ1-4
CASSLLGGRSEKLFF
TGTGCCAGCAGCCTCTTGGGGGGGAGGAGTGAAAAACTGTTTTTT
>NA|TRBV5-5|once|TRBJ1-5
CASSFHREVSNQPQHF
TGTGCCAGCAGCTTCCACAGGGAAGTCAGCAATCAGCCCCAGCATTTT
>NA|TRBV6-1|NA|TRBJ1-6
CASSDVAVGKSPLHF
TGTGCCAGCAGTGATGTGGCTGTCGGGAAGTCACCCCTCCACTTT
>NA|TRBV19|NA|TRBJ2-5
CASSIGSKETQYF
TGTGCCAGTAGTATAGGTAGTAAAGAGACCCAGTACTTC
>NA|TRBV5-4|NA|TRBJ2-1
CASSADAGQAYNEQFF
TGTGCCAGCAGCGCGGATGCAGGGCAGGCCTACAATGAGCAGTTCTTC
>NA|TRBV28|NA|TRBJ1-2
CASSLIEGLPSANYGYTF
TGTGCCAGCAGTTTAATCGAAGGTTTACCATCCGCTAACTATGGCTACACCTTC
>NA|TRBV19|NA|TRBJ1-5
CASSINNDQPQHF
TGTGCCAGTAGTATAAACAACGATCAGCCCCAGCATTTT
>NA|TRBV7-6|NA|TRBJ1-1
CASSLLRTAGSDTEAFF
TGTGCCAGCAGCCTACTTAGAACGGCCGGGTCGGACACTGAAGCTTTCTTT
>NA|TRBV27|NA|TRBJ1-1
CASSLSANTEAFF
TGTGCCAGCAGTTTATCAGCTAACACTGAAGCTTTCTTT
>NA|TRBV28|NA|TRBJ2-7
CASSLYYEQYF
TGTGCCAGCAGTTTGTATTACGAGCAGTACTTC